One and the same sample provided the 24 T cell receptor beta chains below, sequenced in a study of T cell repertoires in cytomegalovirus infection. Their antigens are not known. TCRdb ran MiXCR on the reads and lists one entry per CDR3 protein. In the table there are about 310,000 distinct CDR3 sequences, around 25% of which are singletons. The source was cultured PBMCs, collected from culture after CMV antigen stimulation. The receptors shown here come from a human donor in good health (CMV status not recorded). Some clones in this sample may be carry-over from other donors' samples.

This clonotype occurred a few times. The genes are TRBV20-1 and TRBJ2-7, with 8 bases identical to TRBD2. The CDR3 loop spans 15 amino acids. Looked up from germline, CDR1 is DFQATT and CDR2 is SNEGSKA (reference sequence). The V and J ends lost 4 bases and 0 bases, in that order; junction bases with no gene match: 8. The CDR3 region has the DNA TGCAGTGCTAAGGCTAGCGGGCGTAGCTCCTACGAGCAGTACTTC. It translates to CSAKASGRSSYEQYF.

This clonotype appeared a few times. The chain employs TRBV11-2 and TRBJ2-1; 10 bases line up with TRBD2. The CDR3 extends over 16 amino acids. V shed 5 bases, J shed 4 bases, and the junction held 8 bases outside the gene matches. The germline CDR1 and CDR2 sequences are SGHAT and FQNNGV. The CDR3 DNA reads as TGTGCCAGCAGCCCGTCTCTAGCGGGGGAATACAATGAGCAGTTCTTC. The encoded protein is CASSPSLAGEYNEQFF.

This clonotype was seen more than once but under ten times. This chain joins TRBV7-2 and TRBJ2-1; 12 bases match TRBD2. The CDR3 runs to 17 residues. J lost 3 bases, V lost 1 base, and 4 bases had no gene match. Germline V gene data show CDR1 as SGHTA and CDR2 as FQGNSA. The DNA for the CDR3 is TGTGCCAGCAGCTTAGGGATACTAGCGGGAGGCTACAATGAGCAGTTCTTC. It translates to CASSLGILAGGYNEQFF.

The V gene is TRBV27, the J gene TRBJ2-7, with TRBD2 matching over 9 bases. Trimming cost V 6 bases and J 3 bases; bases outside gene matches: 12. Germline loops: CDR1 MNHEY, CDR2 SMNVEV (reference sequence). This CDR3 is 16 amino acids long. The CDR3 here is CASSSVLAGRNYEQYF. Written as DNA, the CDR3 is TGTGCCAGCAGCTCTGTACTAGCGGGCCGAAACTACGAGCAGTACTTC.

The chain joins TRBV28 to TRBJ2-1; D is perhaps TRBD2 (6 bases). V lost 6 bases, J lost 2 bases, and 17 bases lay in between. The CDR3 spans 16 residues. CDR1 MDHEN and CDR2 SYDVKM come from the germline V gene. The CDR3: CASRPPSGVPYNEQFF. CDR3 nucleotide sequence: TGTGCCAGCAGGCCCCCGTCGGGAGTACCCTACAATGAGCAGTTCTTC.

This clonotype has a handful of counts. The chain carries TRBV24-1 and TRBJ2-2; no definite D call. The CDR3 runs to 14 residues. Looked up from germline, CDR1 is KGHDR and CDR2 is SFDVKD. Trimming left V 0 bases short and J 4 bases short, with 5 bases between. CDR3 DNA: TGTGCCACCAGTGATTTGGACTTCACCGGGGAGCTGTTTTTT. This codes for CATSDLDFTGELFF.

The J gene is TRBJ1-6, the V gene TRBV7-9; D possibly corresponds to TRBD1 (5 bases). CDR1 and CDR2 from the germline V gene are SEHNR and FQNEAQ (reference sequence). The V end was cut by 5 bases, the J end by 7 bases, with 12 bases between. The CDR3 totals 14 residues. CDR3 region: CASSRDSNNSPLHF. In nucleotides, the CDR3 is TGTGCCAGCAGCCGAGACAGCAACAATTCACCCCTCCACTTT.

V and J are TRBV6-6 and TRBJ1-2; no clear D. The CDR3 extends over 12 amino acids. Trimming took off 2 bases at V and 8 bases at J, with 9 bases between the two ends. Germline loops: CDR1 MNHNY, CDR2 SVGAGI (reference sequence). In nucleotides, the CDR3 is TGTGCCAGCAGTTACCTAGGGCGGGGCTACACCTTC. This sequence encodes CASSYLGRGYTF.

This clonotype occurred many times. V and J are TRBV11-2 and TRBJ2-7, with 9 bases that match TRBD1. CDR1 and CDR2 from the germline V gene are SGHAT and FQNNGV. The CDR3 spans 13 residues. V lost 5 bases and J lost 6; bases outside the gene matches: 5. The CDR3 spells CASSDRGIGEQYF. The CDR3 DNA follows: TGTGCCAGCAGCGACAGGGGGATCGGCGAGCAGTACTTC. The entire variable domain, with the rest obtained from reference TRBV11-2 and TRBJ2-7, is as follows: EAGVAQSPRYKIIEKRQSVAFWCNPISGHATLYWYQQILGQGPKLLIQFQNNGVVDDSQLPKDRFSAERLKGVDSTLKIQPAKLEDSAVYLCASSDRGIGEQYFGPGTRLTVT.

This chain uses TRBV11-2 with TRBJ2-7; TRBD2 agrees at 7 bases. CDR3 length equals 15 residues. In germline, CDR1 is SGHAT, CDR2 FQNNGV. After removal of 3 bases from V and 0 bases from J, the junction contained 5 bases not matched to a gene. CDR3 nucleotide sequence: TGTGCCAGCAGCTTTCGACTAGCAGCCTCCTACGAGCAGTACGTC. It codes for CASSFRLAASYEQYV.

In regard to this clonotype: A much larger clone lies one base from this, so it may be a read error. V and J are TRBV6-2 or TRBV6-3 and TRBJ2-5, with D possibly TRBD1 on 6 matching bases. This CDR3 is 15 amino acids long. The V gene's germline CDR1 is MNHEY and CDR2 SVGEGT. The CDR3 region has the DNA TGTGCCAACAGTGCTCCCAGGGGAGAGGTGGAGACCCAGTACTTC. Translating gives CANSAPRGEVETQYF.

This chain uses TRBV28 with TRBJ2-1, with D hard to call. The CDR3 runs 13 residues. Germline lookup yields CDR1 MDHEN and CDR2 SYDVKM. The V and J ends lost 6 bases and 8 bases respectively, with 14 bases between them. CDR3 loop: CASSLSVPHEQFF. The CDR3 DNA reads TGTGCCAGCAGCTTAAGTGTGCCTCATGAGCAGTTCTTC. The full variable domain, completed using reference TRBV28 and TRBJ2-1, is DVKVTQSSRYLVKRTGEKVFLECVQDMDHENMFWYRQDPGLGLRLIYFSYDVKMKEKGDIPEGYSVSREKKERFSLILESASTNQTSMYLCASSLSVPHEQFFGPGTRLTVL.

This clonotype has ten or more counts. The gene calls are TRBV27 and TRBJ1-5; D gene unclear. Trimming stripped 6 bases from V and 6 bases from J, with 12 bases between. CDR3 length equals 13 residues. Germline loops: CDR1 MNHEY, CDR2 SMNVEV (reference sequence). The CDR3 region is CASSYSLFQPQHF. The DNA of the CDR3 is TGTGCCAGCAGCTACTCCTTATTTCAGCCCCAGCATTTT.

This clonotype was observed many times. The chain has TRBV12-3 or TRBV12-4 and TRBJ2-7; the D call may be TRBD1 or TRBD2 (5 bases each). The CDR3 consists of 13 residues. Trimming took 4 bases from V and 0 from J, leaving 7 bases between them. CDR3 nucleotides: TGTGCCAGCAGTTACGGGGCCTCCTACGAGCAGTACGTC. Translated, it gives CASSYGASYEQYV.

This clonotype has a handful of counts. The chain has TRBV12-3 or TRBV12-4 and TRBJ1-2, with 7 bases fitting TRBD1. This CDR3 is 13 amino acids long. V lost 8 bases, J lost 4 bases, and 7 bases stayed unmatched. The CDR3 coding sequence is TGTGCCAGCCTAAGTCGGACAGGCTATGGCTACACCTTC. It is translated as CASLSRTGYGYTF.

This chain uses TRBV20-1 with TRBJ1-1; 7 bases agree with TRBD1. The J segment lost 2 bases and the V segment lost 2 bases, leaving 5 bases of the junction unmatched. The germline V gene encodes CDR1 DFQATT and CDR2 SNEGSKA (reference sequence). This CDR3 is 14 amino acids long. The CDR3 nucleotides are TGCAGTGCTAGATTACAGGGGTCAAACACTGAAGCTTTCTTT. As protein: CSARLQGSNTEAFF.

This clonotype was observed once. Since a much larger clone is just one base distant, this may be a read error. The DNA is left out, because the CDR3 cannot be placed on it with certainty; the CDR3 is given as TCRdb lists it. The chain is built from TRBV7-4 and TRBJ1-3; the listed D gene, TRBD1, was not tested against the DNA. Germline V CDR1 and CDR2: SGHVT, SQSDAQ. The CDR3 length is 15 residues, termini included. This CDR3 reads CASSLGVGPGNTTYF.

This clonotype was seen a few times. The chain couples TRBV6-2 or TRBV6-3 to TRBJ2-7; D call uncertain. CDR3 length: 13 residues. Trimming removed 6 bases at V and 2 bases at J, with 11 bases between. Per germline, CDR1 MNHEY and CDR2 SVGEGT. CDR3 bases: TGTGCCAGCAGCCCAGGTCCTACCTACGAGCAGTACGTC. Amino acids: CASSPGPTYEQYV.

The rearrangement uses TRBV12-3 or TRBV12-4 and TRBJ2-1; 7 bases map to TRBD2. V shed 3 bases and J 8 bases; nucleotides not matched to a gene: 4. The CDR3 loop spans 13 amino acids. CDR3 coding DNA: TGTGCCAGCAGTTTGTTGGGGAGGGATGAGCAGTTCTTC. Translated: CASSLLGRDEQFF.

This clonotype has a count of ten or more. The chain carries TRBV7-4 and TRBJ1-1; D is perhaps TRBD1 (5 bases). The ends were cut back, 7 bases at V and 10 bases at J, with 25 bases in the middle. The length of the CDR3 is 15 residues. Per germline, CDR1 SGHVT and CDR2 SQSDAQ. The DNA for the CDR3 is TGTGCCAGCACCTCTAGCGGGGGTCCAACCCGGTCAGCTTTCTTT. It translates to CASTSSGGPTRSAFF. Full variable domain (outside the CDR3, taken from reference TRBV7-4 and TRBJ1-1): GAGVSQSPRYKVAKRGRDVALRCDSISGHVTLYWYRQTLGQGSEVLTYSQSDAQRDKSGRPSGRFSAERPERSVSTLKIQRTEQGDSAVYLCASTSSGGPTRSAFFGQGTRLTVV.

As to this clonotype: The junction departs from the called germline gene at one end, perhaps through a read error. The chain combines TRBV6-1 with TRBJ1-5; 7 bases are shared with TRBD1. The CDR3 consists of 15 residues. The V gene's germline CDR1 is MNHNS and CDR2 SASEGT. CDR3 coding DNA: TGTGCCAACAGTGAGGGGTGGACAGGAGGACAGCCCCAGCATTTT. Translation: CANSEGWTGGQPQHF.

The V call is TRBV2, the J call TRBJ2-5, with 7 bases matching TRBD1. Per germline, CDR1 SNHLY and CDR2 FYNNEI. The V segment lost 2 bases and the J segment 2 bases; nucleotides outside the gene matches: 5. The CDR3 has 15 residues. CDR3 in amino acids: CASSEPGQIQETQYF. The CDR3 region has the DNA TGTGCCAGCAGTGAACCGGGACAGATACAAGAGACCCAGTACTTC.

This chain joins TRBV5-5 and TRBJ2-5, with TRBD2 as a possible D gene (5 bases). With 4 bases removed from V and 5 bases from J, the gap between germline ends came to 15 bases. The CDR3 runs 14 residues. From germline, CDR1 is SGHKS and CDR2 YYEKEE (reference sequence). CDR3 DNA: TGTGCCAGCAGCCGTGCTGGGGAGTGGGAGACCCAGTACTTC. It yields the protein CASSRAGEWETQYF.

For this clonotype: This may be a read error: a much more frequent sequence differs by one nucleotide. The chain recombines TRBV9 with TRBJ1-3, with D perhaps TRBD1 (5 bases). The germline CDR1 and CDR2 sequences are SGDLS and YYNGEE. Trimming pared 4 bases from V and 0 bases from J, leaving 8 bases between. This CDR3 has 14 residues. The CDR3 loop is CASSSGISGNTIYF. CDR3 sequence (DNA): TGTGCCAGCAGCTCAGGGATCTCTGGAAACACCATATATTTT.